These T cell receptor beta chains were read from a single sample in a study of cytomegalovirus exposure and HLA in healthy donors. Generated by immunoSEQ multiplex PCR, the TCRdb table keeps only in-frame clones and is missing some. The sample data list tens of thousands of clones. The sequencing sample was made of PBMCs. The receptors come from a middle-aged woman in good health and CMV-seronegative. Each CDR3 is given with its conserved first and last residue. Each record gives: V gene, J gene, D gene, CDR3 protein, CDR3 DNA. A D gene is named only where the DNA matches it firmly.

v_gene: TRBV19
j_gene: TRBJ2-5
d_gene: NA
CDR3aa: CASTDDSRGRETQYF
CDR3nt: TGTGCCAGTACCGACGACAGTCGTGGCCGAGAGACCCAGTACTTC

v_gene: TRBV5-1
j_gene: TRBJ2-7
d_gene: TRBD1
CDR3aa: CASSFRTGGNEQYF
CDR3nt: TGCGCCAGCAGCTTTAGGACAGGGGGGAACGAGCAGTACTTC

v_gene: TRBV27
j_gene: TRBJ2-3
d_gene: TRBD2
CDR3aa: CASSPILGTSGDTQYF
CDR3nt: TGTGCCAGCAGTCCGATCCTCGGGACTAGCGGAGATACGCAGTATTTT

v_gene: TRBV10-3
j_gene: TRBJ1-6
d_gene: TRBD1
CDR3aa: CAIQGQGDGPLHF
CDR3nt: TGTGCCATCCAAGGACAGGGCGACGGTCCCCTCCACTTT

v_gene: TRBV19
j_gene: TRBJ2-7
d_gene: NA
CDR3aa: CATRSPRGGYEQYF
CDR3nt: TGTGCCACCAGAAGCCCGAGGGGGGGCTACGAGCAGTACTTC

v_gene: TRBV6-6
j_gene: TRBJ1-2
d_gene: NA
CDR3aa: CASSYSRGAYGYTF
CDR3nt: TGTGCCAGCAGTTACTCAAGGGGTGCGTATGGCTACACCTTC

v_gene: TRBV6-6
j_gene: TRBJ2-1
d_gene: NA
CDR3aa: CASTTTGVVGGHEQFF
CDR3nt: TGTGCCAGCACCACTACGGGGGTAGTGGGGGGGCATGAGCAGTTCTTC

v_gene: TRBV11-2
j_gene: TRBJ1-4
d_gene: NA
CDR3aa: CASSLAPTGTSKEKLFF
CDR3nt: TGTGCCAGCAGCTTAGCGCCAACCGGGACAAGTAAGGAAAAACTGTTTTTT

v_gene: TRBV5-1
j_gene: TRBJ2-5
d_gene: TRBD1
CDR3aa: CASSSTGGLSETQYF
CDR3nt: TGCGCCAGCAGCTCGACAGGGGGCCTGAGCGAGACCCAGTACTTC

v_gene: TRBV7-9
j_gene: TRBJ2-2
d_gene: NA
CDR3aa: CASSSLLAPGANTGELFF
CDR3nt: TGTGCCAGCAGCTCCCTCTTAGCACCCGGGGCGAACACCGGGGAGCTGTTTTTT

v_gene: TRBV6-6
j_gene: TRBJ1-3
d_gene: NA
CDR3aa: CASSLGQVNSGNTIYF
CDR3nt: TGTGCCAGCAGCCTTGGTCAGGTCAACTCTGGAAACACCATATATTTT

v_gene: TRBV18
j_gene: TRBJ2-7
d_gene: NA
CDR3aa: CASSPSTGASYEQYF
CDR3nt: TGTGCCAGCTCACCGTCGACAGGCGCCTCCTACGAGCAGTACTTC

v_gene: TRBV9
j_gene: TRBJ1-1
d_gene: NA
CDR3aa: CASSSYWGVQNTEAFF
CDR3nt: TGTGCCAGCAGCTCCTATTGGGGGGTCCAGAACACTGAAGCTTTCTTT

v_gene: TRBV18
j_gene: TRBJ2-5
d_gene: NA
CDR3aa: CASSPQRTGSETQYF
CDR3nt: TGTGCCAGCTCACCCCAAAGGACCGGGAGTGAGACCCAGTACTTC

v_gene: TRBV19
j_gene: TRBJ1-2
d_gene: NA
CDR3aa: CASSIGGPTGNYGYTF
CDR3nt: TGTGCCAGTAGTATAGGCGGCCCCACCGGCAACTATGGCTACACCTTC

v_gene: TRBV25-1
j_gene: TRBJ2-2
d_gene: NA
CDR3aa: CASSRAGGTGELFF
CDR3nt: TGTGCCAGCAGTAGGGCAGGAGGGACCGGGGAGCTGTTTTTT

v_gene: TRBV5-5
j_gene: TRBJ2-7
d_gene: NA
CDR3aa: CASSLGQAISYEQYF
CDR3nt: TGTGCCAGCAGCTTGGGACAGGCGATCTCCTACGAGCAGTACTTC

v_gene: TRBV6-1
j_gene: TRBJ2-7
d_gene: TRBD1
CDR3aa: CASSGTDRAYEQYF
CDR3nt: TGTGCCAGCAGTGGTACGGACAGGGCCTACGAGCAGTACTTC

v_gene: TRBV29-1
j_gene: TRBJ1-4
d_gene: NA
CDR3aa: CSVSATNEKLFF
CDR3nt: TGCAGCGTTTCTGCAACTAATGAAAAACTGTTTTTT

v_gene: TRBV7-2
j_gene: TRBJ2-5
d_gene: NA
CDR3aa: CASSLLRETQYF
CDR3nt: TGTGCCAGCAGCTTACTCCGGGAGACCCAGTACTTC

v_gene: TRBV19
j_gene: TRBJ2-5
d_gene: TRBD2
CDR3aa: CASSASSGRGETQYF
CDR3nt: TGTGCCAGTAGTGCGTCTAGCGGGAGAGGAGAGACCCAGTACTTC

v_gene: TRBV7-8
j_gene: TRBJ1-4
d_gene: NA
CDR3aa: CASSLDSAIEKLFF
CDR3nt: TGTGCCAGCAGTCTGGACAGCGCTATTGAAAAACTGTTTTTT

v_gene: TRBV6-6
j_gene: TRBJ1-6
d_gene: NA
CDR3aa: CASSYSPGSSNSPLHF
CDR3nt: TGTGCCAGCAGTTACTCCCCAGGGTCTTCTAATTCACCCCTCCACTTT

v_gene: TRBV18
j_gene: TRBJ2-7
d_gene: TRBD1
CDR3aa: CASSPAGRGLPYEQYF
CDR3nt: TGTGCCAGCTCACCAGCGGGCAGGGGGCTTCCCTACGAGCAGTACTTC

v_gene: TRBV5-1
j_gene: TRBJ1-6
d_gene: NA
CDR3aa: CASSLGQGYNSPLHF
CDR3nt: TGCGCCAGCAGCTTGGGGCAGGGCTATAATTCACCCCTCCACTTT

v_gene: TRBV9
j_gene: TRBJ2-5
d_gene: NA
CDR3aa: CASSSGVRGENQYF
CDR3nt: TGTGCCAGCAGTTCAGGGGTTCGAGGGGAGAACCAGTACTTC

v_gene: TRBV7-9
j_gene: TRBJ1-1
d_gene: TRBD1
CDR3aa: CASSVGQGAREAFF
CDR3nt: TGTGCCAGCAGCGTCGGACAGGGGGCTCGTGAAGCTTTCTTT

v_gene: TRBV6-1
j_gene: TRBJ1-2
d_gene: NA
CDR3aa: CASSEDGHNYGYTF
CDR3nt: TGTGCCAGCAGTGAAGACGGTCACAACTATGGCTACACCTTC

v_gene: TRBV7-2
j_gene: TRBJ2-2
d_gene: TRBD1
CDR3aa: CASSLPLDRAPRELFF
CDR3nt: TGTGCCAGCAGCTTACCCCTGGACAGGGCTCCCCGGGAGCTGTTTTTT

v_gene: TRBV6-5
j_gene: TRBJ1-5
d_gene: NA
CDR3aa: CASSYSRRGDQPQHF
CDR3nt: TGTGCCAGCAGTTACTCACGGCGGGGCGATCAGCCCCAGCATTTT

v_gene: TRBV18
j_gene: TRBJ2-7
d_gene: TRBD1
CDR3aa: CASSPGTGKPYEQYF
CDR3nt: TGTGCCAGCTCACCGGGGACAGGGAAGCCCTACGAGCAGTACTTC

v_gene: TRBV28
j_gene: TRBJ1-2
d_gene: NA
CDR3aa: CASRREYYNYGYTF
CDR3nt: TGTGCCAGCAGACGGGAGTATTATAACTATGGCTACACCTTC

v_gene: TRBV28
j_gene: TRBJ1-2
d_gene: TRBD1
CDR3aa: CASSKTGTGTGYTF
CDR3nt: TGTGCCAGCAGTAAGACCGGGACAGGGACCGGCTACACCTTC

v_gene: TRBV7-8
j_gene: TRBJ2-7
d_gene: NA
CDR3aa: CASSSSHLSYEQYF
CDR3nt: TGTGCCAGCAGCTCTTCACATCTCTCCTACGAGCAGTACTTC

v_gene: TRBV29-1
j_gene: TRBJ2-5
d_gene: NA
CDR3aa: CSSLSETQYF
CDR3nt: TGCAGCTCACTGTCAGAGACCCAGTACTTC

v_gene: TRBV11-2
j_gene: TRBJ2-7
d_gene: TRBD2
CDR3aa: CASSLNLGTSGSVPYEQYF
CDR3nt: TGTGCCAGCAGCTTAAACCTGGGGACTAGCGGGAGTGTACCCTACGAGCAGTACTTC

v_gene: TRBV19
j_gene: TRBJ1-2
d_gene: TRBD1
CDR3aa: CASFSETGNIGYTF
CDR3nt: TGTGCCAGTTTTTCGGAGACAGGGAATATTGGCTACACCTTC

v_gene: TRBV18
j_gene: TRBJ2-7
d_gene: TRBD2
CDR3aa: CASSPNSAGGAAYEQYF
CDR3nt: TGTGCCAGCTCACCGAACTCAGCGGGAGGCGCGGCCTACGAGCAGTACTTC

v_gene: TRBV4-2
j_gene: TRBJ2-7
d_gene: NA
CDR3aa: CASSQADSRSYEQYF
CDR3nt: TGTGCCAGCAGCCAAGCGGACAGCCGCTCCTACGAGCAGTACTTC

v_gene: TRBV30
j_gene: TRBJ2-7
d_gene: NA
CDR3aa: CAWSGGTDYEQYF
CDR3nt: TGTGCCTGGAGTGGCGGGACAGACTACGAGCAGTACTTC

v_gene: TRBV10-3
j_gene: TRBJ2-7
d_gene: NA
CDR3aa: CAISESLGGYEQYF
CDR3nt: TGTGCCATCAGTGAGTCGTTGGGGGGCTACGAGCAGTACTTC

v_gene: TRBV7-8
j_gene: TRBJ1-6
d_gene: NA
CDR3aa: CASSLSRNSPLHF
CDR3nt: TGTGCCAGCAGCCTATCCAGGAATTCACCCCTCCACTTT

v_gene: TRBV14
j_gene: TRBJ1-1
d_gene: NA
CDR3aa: CASSQVQGMNTEAFF
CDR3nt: TGTGCCAGCAGCCAAGTTCAGGGGATGAACACTGAAGCTTTCTTT

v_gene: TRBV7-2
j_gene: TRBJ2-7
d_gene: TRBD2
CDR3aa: CASSKQTSGSVGEQYF
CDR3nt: TGTGCCAGCAGCAAACAAACTAGCGGTAGCGTTGGGGAGCAGTACTTC

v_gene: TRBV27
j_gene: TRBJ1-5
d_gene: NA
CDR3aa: CASRAGVSNQPQHF
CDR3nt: TGTGCCAGCCGAGCGGGAGTTAGCAATCAGCCCCAGCATTTT

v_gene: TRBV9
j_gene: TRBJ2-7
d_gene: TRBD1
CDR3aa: CASSVAFGQGADEQYF
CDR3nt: TGTGCCAGCAGCGTAGCTTTCGGACAGGGGGCCGACGAGCAGTACTTC

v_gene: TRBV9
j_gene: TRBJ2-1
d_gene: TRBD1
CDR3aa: CASSGTGTDEQFF
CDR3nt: TGTGCCAGCAGCGGGACAGGGACGGATGAGCAGTTCTTC

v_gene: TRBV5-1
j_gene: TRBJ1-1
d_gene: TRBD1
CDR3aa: CASSLWTGREAFF
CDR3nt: TGCGCCAGCAGCCTATGGACAGGTCGGGAAGCTTTCTTT

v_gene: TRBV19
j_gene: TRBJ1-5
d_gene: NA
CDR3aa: CASSIDGSRERPQHF
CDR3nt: TGTGCCAGTAGTATAGATGGCAGCAGGGAAAGACCCCAGCATTTT

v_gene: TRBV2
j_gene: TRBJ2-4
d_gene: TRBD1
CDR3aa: CASSGTGGVKNIQYF
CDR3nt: TGTGCCAGCAGCGGGACAGGGGGGGTCAAAAACATTCAGTACTTC

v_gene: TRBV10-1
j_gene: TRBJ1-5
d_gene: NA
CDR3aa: CARGRVGQGQPQHF
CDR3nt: TGCGCCAGAGGGAGGGTGGGGCAGGGTCAGCCCCAGCATTTT

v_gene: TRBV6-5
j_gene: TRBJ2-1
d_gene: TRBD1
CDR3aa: CASSSDRVNNEQFF
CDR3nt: TGTGCCAGCAGTTCTGACAGGGTTAACAATGAGCAGTTCTTC

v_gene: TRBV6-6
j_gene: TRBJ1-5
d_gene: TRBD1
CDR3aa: CASSAGTGVSNQPQHF
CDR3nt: TGTGCCAGCAGTGCCGGGACAGGGGTGAGCAATCAGCCCCAGCATTTT